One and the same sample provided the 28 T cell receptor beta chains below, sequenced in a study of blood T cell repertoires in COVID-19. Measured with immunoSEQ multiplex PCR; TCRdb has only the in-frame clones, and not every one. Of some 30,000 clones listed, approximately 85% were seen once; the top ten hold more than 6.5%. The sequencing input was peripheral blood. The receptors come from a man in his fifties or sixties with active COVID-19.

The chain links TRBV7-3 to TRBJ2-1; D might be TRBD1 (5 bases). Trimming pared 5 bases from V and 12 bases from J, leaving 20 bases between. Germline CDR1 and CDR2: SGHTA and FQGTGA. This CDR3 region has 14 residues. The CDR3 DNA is TGTGCCAGCAGCCTTTCTCCTAGTTTAAGGGGGCAGTTCTTC. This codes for CASSLSPSLRGQFF.

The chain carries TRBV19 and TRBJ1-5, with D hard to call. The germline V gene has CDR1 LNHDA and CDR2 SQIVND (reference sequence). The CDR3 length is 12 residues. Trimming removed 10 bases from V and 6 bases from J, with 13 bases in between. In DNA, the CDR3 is TGTGCCACCGCGGAACTAAGTCAGCCCCAGCATTTT. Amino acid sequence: CATAELSQPQHF.

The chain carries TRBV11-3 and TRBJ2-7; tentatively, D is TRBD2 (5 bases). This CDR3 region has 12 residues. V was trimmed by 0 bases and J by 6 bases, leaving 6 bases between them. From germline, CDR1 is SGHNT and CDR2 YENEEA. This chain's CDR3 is CASSLDAGEQYF. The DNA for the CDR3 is TGTGCCAGCAGCTTAGATGCGGGCGAGCAGTACTTC.

The CDR3 protein is CASSLTSGSLNEQFF. CDR3 DNA: TGTGCCAGCAGCTTGACTAGCGGGAGTCTCAATGAGCAGTTCTTC. V gene TRBV5-4 combines with J gene TRBJ2-1, with TRBD2 identical over 11 bases. Germline V gene data show CDR1 as SGHNT and CDR2 as YYREEE (reference sequence). CDR3 length: 15 residues. The J segment lost 6 bases and the V segment lost 1 base, leaving 3 bases of the junction unmatched.

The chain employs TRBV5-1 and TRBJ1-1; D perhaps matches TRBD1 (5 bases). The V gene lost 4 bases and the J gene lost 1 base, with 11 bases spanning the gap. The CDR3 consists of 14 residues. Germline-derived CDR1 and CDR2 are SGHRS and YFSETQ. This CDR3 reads CASSRGTENTEAFF. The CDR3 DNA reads TGCGCCAGCAGCCGCGGGACGGAGAACACTGAAGCTTTCTTT.

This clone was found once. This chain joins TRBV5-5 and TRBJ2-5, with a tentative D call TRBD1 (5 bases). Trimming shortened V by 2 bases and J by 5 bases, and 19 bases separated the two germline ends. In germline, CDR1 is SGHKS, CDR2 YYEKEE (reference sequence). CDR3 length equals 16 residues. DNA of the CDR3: TGTGCCAGCAGCTTTCCGTCGGGCAGGGCGGATGAGACCCAGTACTTC. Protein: CASSFPSGRADETQYF.

This chain's CDR3 is CSVGTSGRSPNEQFF. The DNA for the CDR3 is TGCAGCGTTGGGACTAGCGGGAGAAGTCCGAATGAGCAGTTCTTC. The chain carries TRBV29-1 and TRBJ2-1, with 13 bases lining up with TRBD2. V shed 4 bases, J shed 7 bases, and the junction held 7 bases outside the gene matches. Germline V CDR1 and CDR2: SQVTM, ANQGSEA. CDR3 length: 15 amino acids.

The CDR3 region is CASSTGTATNYGYTF. The CDR3 nucleotides read TGTGCCAGCAGCACCGGGACAGCTACTAACTATGGCTACACCTTC. The chain recombines TRBV9 with TRBJ1-2; 7 bases match TRBD1. V was clipped by 4 bases and J by 0 bases; unmatched bases: 6. Germline V gives CDR1 SGDLS, CDR2 YYNGEE. The CDR3 sequence is 15 residues long.

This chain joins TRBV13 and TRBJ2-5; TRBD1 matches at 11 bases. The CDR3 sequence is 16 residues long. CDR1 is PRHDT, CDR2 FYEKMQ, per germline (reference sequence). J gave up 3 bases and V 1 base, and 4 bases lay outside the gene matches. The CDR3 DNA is TGTGCCAGCAGCTTAGTGGGACAGGGGGACGAAGAGACCCAGTACTTC. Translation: CASSLVGQGDEETQYF.

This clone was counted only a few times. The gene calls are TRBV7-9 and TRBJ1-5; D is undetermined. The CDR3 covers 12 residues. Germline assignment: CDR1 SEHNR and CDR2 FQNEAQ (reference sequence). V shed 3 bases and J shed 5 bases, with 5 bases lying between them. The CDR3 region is CASSFPHQPQHF. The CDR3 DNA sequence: TGTGCCAGCAGCTTCCCTCATCAGCCCCAGCATTTT.

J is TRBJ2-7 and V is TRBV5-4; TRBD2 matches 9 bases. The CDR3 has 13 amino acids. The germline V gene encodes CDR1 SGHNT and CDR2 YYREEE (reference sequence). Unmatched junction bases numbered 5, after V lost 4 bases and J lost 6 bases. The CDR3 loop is CASSTGLASEQYV. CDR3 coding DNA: TGTGCCAGCAGCACGGGACTAGCCAGCGAGCAGTACGTC.

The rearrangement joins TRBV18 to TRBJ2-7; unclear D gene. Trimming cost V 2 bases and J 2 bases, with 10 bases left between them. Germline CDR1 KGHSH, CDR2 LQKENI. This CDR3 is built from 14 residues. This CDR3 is CASSPGQAAYEQYF. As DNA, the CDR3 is TGTGCCAGCTCACCAGGGCAGGCTGCCTACGAGCAGTACTTC.

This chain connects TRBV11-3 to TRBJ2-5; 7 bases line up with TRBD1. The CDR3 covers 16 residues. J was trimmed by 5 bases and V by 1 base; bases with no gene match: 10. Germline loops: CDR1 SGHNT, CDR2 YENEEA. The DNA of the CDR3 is TGTGCCAGCAGCTTAGGTGCTAGGGGGCGCCAGGAGACCCAGTACTTC. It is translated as CASSLGARGRQETQYF.

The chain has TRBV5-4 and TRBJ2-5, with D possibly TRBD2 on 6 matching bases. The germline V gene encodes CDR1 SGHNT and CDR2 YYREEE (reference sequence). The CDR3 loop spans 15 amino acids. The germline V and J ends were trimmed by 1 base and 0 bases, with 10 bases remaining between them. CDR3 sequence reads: CASSLLGRYQETQYF. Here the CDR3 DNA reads TGTGCCAGCAGCTTGTTGGGGAGGTACCAAGAGACCCAGTACTTC.

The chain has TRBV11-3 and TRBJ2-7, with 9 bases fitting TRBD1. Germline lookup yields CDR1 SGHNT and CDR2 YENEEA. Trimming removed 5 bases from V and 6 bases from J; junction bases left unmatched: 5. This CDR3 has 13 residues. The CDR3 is CASSRDRASEQYF. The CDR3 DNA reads TGTGCCAGCAGCCGGGACAGGGCTTCCGAGCAGTACTTC.

CDR3 nucleotides: TGTGCCAGCAGCTTATGGGTAGCGGGAAAGGAGACCCAGTACTTC. This gives the protein CASSLWVAGKETQYF. The chain combines TRBV7-9 with TRBJ2-5, with 8 bases that match TRBD2. V lost 2 bases and J lost 5; bases outside the gene matches: 7. The germline V gene encodes CDR1 SEHNR and CDR2 FQNEAQ (reference sequence). The CDR3 loop spans 15 amino acids.

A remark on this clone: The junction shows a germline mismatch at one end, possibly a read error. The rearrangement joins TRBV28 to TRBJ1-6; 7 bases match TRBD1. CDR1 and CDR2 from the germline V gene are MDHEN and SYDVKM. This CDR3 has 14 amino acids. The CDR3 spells CASSLGQLNLPLHF. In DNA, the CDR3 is TGTGCCAGCAGTTTGGGACAGCTCAATTTACCCCTCCACTTT.

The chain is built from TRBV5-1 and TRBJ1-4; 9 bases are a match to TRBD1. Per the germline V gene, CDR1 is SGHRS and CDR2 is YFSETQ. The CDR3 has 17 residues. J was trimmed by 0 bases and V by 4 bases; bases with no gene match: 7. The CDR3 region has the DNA TGCGCCAGCAGCCCCGGGACAGGGCTAGCAACTAATGAAAAACTGTTTTTT. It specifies CASSPGTGLATNEKLFF.

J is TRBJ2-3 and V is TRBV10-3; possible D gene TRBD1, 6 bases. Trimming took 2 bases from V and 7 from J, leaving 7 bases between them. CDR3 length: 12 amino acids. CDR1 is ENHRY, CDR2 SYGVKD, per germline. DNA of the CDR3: TGTGCCATCAGTGAGAGGGGGAATACGCAGTATTTT. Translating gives CAISERGNTQYF.

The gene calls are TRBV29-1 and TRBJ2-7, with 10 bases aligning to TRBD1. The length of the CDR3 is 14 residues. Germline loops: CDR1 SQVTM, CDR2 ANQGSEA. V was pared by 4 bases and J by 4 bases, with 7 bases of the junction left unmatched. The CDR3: CSVVNSGQGYEQYF. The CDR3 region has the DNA TGCAGCGTTGTGAACTCGGGACAGGGGTACGAGCAGTACTTC.

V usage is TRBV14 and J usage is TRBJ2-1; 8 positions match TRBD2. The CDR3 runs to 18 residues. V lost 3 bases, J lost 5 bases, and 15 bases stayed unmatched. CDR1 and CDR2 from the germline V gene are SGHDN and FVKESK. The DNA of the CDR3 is TGTGCCAGCAGCCAGTATAATCGTGGCGGGAGGCCCCACAATGAGCAGTTCTTC. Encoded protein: CASSQYNRGGRPHNEQFF.

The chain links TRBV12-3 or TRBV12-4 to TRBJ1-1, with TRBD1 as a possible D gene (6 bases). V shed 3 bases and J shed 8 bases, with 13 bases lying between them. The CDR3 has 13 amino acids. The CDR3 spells CASSFWGQGEAFF. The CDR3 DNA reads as TGTGCCAGCAGTTTTTGGGGGCAAGGAGAAGCTTTCTTT.

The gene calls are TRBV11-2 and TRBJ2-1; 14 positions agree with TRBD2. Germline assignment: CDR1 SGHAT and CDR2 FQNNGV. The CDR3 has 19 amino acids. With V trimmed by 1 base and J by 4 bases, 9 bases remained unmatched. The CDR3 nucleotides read TGTGCCAGCAGCTTAGGGTCGGGGACTAGCGGGAGAAGGTACAATGAGCAGTTCTTC. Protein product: CASSLGSGTSGRRYNEQFF.

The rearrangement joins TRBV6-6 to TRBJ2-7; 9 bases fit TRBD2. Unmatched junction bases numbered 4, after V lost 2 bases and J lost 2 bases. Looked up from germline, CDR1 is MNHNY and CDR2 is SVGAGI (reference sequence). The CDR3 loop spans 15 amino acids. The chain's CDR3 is CASSYSVAGAYEQYV. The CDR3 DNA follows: TGTGCCAGCAGTTACAGCGTAGCGGGAGCCTACGAGCAGTACGTC.

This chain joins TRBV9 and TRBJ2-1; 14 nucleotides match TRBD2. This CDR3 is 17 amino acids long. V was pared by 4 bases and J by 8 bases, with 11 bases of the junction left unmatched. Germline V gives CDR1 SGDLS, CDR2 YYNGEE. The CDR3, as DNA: TGTGCCAGCAGCACAAGACTAGCGGGAGGGCCCTCCGATGAGCAGTTCTTC. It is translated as CASSTRLAGGPSDEQFF.

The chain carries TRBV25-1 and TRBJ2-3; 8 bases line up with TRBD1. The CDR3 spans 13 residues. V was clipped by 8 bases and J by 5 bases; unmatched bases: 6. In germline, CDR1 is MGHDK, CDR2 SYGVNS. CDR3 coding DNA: TGTGCCAGCGCCGACAGGGGAGAAGATACGCAGTATTTT. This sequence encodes CASADRGEDTQYF. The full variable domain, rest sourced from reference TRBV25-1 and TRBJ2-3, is EADIYQTPRYLVIGTGKKITLECSQTMGHDKMYWYQQDPGMELHLIHYSYGVNSTEKGDLSSESTVSRIRTEHFPLTLESARPSHTSQYLCASADRGEDTQYFGPGTRLTVL.

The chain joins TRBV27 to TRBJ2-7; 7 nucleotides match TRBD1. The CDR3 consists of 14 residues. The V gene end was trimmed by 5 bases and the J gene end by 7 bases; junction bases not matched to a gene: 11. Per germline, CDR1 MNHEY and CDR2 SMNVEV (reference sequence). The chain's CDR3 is CASSPTGAAGEQYF. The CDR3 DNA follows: TGTGCCAGCAGTCCAACAGGGGCAGCAGGAGAGCAGTACTTC.

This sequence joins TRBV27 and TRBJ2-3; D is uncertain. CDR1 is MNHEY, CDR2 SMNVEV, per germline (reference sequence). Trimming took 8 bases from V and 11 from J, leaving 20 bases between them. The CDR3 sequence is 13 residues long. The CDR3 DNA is TGTGCCAGCGCCTCCACCAGGCCGTCCGGGCAGTATTTT. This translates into CASASTRPSGQYF.